One TCR beta chain is described in this entry. No antigen is known for it. The source of the sample is a study of radiotherapy plus CTLA-4 blockade in lung cancer. Broader study findings: Researchers report tumor-derived TCR clones expanding in blood after radiotherapy plus ipilimumab. Reported findings show early blood T cell clone dynamics, with interferon-beta, best predicted response.

Libraries were prepared by immunoSEQ multiplex PCR; TCRdb keeps only in-frame clonotypes and omits some of them. This table holds around 91,000 clones, just over 85% found once. The CDR3 has 15 residues. Germline V lookup: CDR1 LNHDA, CDR2 SQIVND (reference sequence). V lost 7 bases and J lost 9, with 22 bases in between. This TCR came from a human donor with non-small cell lung cancer that progressed on radiotherapy plus ipilimumab. The chain has TRBV19 and TRBJ1-5; D may be TRBD1 (6 bases). Source: peripheral blood, taken from a patient treated with radiotherapy plus ipilimumab. Written as DNA, the CDR3 is TGTGCCAGTACGGGAAGAGACAGGCAATCAGGGCCCCAGCATTTT. Its translation: CASTGRDRQSGPQHF.